The clone carrying this T cell receptor beta chain was recorded many times. The target antigen is unknown. Described time point: persistent/refractory GD, antithyroid drugs over 5 years with positive TRAb. TCR sequences were obtained from RNA taken from PBMCs. The patients were enrolled through endocrinology in Xi'an, China. Assembly of TCR beta libraries relied on iRepertoire HTBI primers together with Arm-PCR of CDR3 regions. Each CDR3 protein is one row after TCRdb ran MiXCR on the multiplex PCR reads. The table shows a few hundred thousand distinct CDR3 sequences, with roughly a quarter occurring only once. The source of the sample is a study of regulatory T cells in long-lasting Graves disease. Study outcomes and limitations: Less diverse TCR repertoires were seen in persistent Graves' patients than in newly diagnosed ones. Among persistent patients, a larger number of public clonotypes were shared (roughly 2,700) than among newly diagnosed patients (966).

Germline lookup yields CDR1 SNHLY and CDR2 FYNNEI. The J segment lost 2 bases and the V segment lost 11 bases, leaving 6 bases of the junction unmatched. This CDR3 has 12 amino acids. The chain uses TRBV2 and TRBJ2-7; the match to TRBD1 covers 7 bases. The sequence was collected from a female donor with Graves disease. Sequenced material: peripheral blood mononuclear cells (PBMCs), taken when the disease was refractory, from a patient treated with antithyroid drugs. The CDR3 protein is CAGGQAPYEQYF. CDR3 nucleotides: TGTGCCGGCGGACAGGCCCCCTACGAGCAGTACTTC.